This T cell receptor beta chain was observed in a study of blood T cell repertoires in COVID-19. In the original workflow: Researchers report that nucleated cell counts were estimated from reference gene primer amplification. Assay: immunoSEQ multiplex PCR; the TCRdb copy retains only in-frame clones and omits some. V and J calls and clone size are those listed in that table; D and trimming were worked out from the DNA. The sample comprises 85,000 to 120,000 clones, roughly 84% of which are singletons, and approximately 4.5% rests with the top ten. The receptor was isolated from a human donor in a cohort sampled during active COVID-19. Sequenced material: peripheral blood.

Written as DNA, the CDR3 is TGTGCCAGCAGTTACTCGTTAGGGGCCCCCTACAATGAGCAGTTCTTC. Its protein is CASSYSLGAPYNEQFF. The chain is built from TRBV6-5 and TRBJ2-1; TRBD1 is a possible D gene (5 bases). The CDR3 has 16 residues. The V end was cut by 0 bases, the J end by 2 bases, with 11 bases between. Germline CDR1 MNHEY, CDR2 SVGAGI.